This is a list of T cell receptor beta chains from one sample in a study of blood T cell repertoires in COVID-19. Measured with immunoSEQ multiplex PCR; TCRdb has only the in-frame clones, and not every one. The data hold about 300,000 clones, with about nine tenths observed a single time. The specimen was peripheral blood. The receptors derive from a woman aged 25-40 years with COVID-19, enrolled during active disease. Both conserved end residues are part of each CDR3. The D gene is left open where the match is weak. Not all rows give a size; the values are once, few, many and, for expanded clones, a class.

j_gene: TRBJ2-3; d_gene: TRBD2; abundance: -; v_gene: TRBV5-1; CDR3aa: CASSLGASGSRGDTQYF; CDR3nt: TGCGCCAGCAGCTTGGGGGCTAGCGGGAGTAGAGGGGATACGCAGTATTTT
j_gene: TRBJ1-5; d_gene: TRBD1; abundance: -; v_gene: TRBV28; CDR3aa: CASNPWLGQGASQPQHF; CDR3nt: TGTGCCAGCAACCCTTGGCTAGGGCAGGGGGCTAGTCAGCCCCAGCATTTT
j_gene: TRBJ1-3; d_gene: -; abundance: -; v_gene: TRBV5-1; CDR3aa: CASSLAIGVTGNTIYF; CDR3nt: TGCGCCAGCAGCTTGGCCATAGGGGTCACTGGAAACACCATATATTTT
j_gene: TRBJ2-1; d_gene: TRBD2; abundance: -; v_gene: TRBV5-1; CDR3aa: CASAGGLAGNEQFF; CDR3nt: TGCGCCAGCGCGGGCGGGCTAGCGGGAAATGAGCAGTTCTTC
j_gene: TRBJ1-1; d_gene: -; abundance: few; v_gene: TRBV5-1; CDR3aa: CASSLKTERPAEAFF; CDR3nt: TGCGCCAGCAGCTTAAAGACGGAGCGGCCTGCTGAAGCTTTCTTT
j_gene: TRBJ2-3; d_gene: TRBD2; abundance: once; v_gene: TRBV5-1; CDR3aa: CASSPKTSGRAGGTQYF; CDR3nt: TGCGCCAGCAGCCCCAAGACTAGCGGGAGGGCCGGGGGTACGCAGTATTTT
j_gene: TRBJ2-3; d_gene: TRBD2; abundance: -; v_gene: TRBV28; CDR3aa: CASSLWGEGNTDTQYF; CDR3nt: TGTGCCAGCAGTTTATGGGGGGAGGGCAACACAGATACGCAGTATTTT
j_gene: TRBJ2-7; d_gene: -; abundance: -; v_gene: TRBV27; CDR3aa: CASSSWQSSDEQYF; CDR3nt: TGTGCCAGCAGTTCGTGGCAGTCCAGCGACGAGCAGTACTTC
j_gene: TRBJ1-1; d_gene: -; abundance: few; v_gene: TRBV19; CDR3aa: CASSIRVAMNTEAFF; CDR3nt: TGTGCCAGTAGTATCAGGGTGGCCATGAACACTGAAGCTTTCTTT
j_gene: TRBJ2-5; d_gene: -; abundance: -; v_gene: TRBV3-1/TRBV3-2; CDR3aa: CASSQGQAGETQYF; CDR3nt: TGTGCCAGCAGCCAAGGGCAAGCGGGAGAGACCCAGTACTTC
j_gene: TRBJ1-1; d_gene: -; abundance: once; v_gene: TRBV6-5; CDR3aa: CAIRGGASTEAFF; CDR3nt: TGTGCCATCCGTGGAGGGGCGAGCACTGAAGCTTTCTTT
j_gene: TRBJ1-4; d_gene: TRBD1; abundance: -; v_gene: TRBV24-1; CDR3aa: CATSDFRQGEEKLFF; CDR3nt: TGTGCCACCAGTGATTTTCGGCAGGGGGAGGAAAAACTGTTTTTT
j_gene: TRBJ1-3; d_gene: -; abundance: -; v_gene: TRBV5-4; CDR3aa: CASSFTDSGNTIYF; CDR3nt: TGTGCCAGCAGCTTCACTGACTCTGGAAACACCATATATTTT
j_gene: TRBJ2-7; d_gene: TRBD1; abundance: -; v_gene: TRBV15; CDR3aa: CATSRAGRDRASYEQYF; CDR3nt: TGTGCCACCAGCAGAGCGGGCCGGGACAGGGCCTCCTACGAGCAGTACTTC
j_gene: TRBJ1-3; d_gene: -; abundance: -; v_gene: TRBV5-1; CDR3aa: CASSSEGNTIYF; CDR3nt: TGCGCCAGCAGCTCGGAGGGAAACACCATATATTTT
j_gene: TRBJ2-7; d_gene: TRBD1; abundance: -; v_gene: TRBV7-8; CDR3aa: CASSGQGVYEQYF; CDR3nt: TGTGCCAGCAGCGGACAGGGGGTCTACGAGCAGTACTTC
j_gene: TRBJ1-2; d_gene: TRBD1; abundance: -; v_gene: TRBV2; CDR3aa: CASSVGTGGGGYTF; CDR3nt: TGTGCCAGCAGTGTTGGGACAGGGGGTGGTGGCTACACCTTC
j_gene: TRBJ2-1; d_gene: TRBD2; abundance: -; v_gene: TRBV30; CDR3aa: CAGTPGLAAYNEQFF; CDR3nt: TGTGCCGGGACCCCGGGACTAGCTGCTTACAATGAGCAGTTCTTC
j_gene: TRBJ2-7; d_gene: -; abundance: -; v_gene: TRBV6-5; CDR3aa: CASSTMRSYEQYF; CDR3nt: TGTGCCAGCAGTACGATGCGGTCCTACGAGCAGTACTTC
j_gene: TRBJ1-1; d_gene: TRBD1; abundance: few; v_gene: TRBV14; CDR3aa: CASSWDRGTEAFF; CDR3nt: TGTGCCAGCAGCTGGGACAGGGGCACTGAAGCTTTCTTT
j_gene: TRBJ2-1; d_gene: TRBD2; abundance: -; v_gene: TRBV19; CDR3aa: CATVGREYNEQFF; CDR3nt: TGTGCCACCGTTGGGAGGGAGTACAATGAGCAGTTCTTC
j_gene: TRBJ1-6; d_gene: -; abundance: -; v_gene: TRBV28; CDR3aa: CASSLRQFNSPLHF; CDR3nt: TGTGCCAGCAGTTTACGACAGTTTAATTCACCCCTCCACTTT